The clone carrying this TCR beta chain was seen once. Profiling relied on immunoSEQ multiplex PCR, and the TCRdb table lists in-frame clones only, not all of them. The sample has roughly 250,000 clones, 70% to 90% seen once. The data are from a study of blood T cell repertoires in COVID-19. The length of the CDR3 is 11 residues. CDR1 and CDR2 from the germline V gene are SNHLY and FYNNEI. The V gene lost 5 bases and the J gene lost 12 bases, with 14 bases spanning the gap. Each participant's cohort was designated according to participant-reported clinical history. This receptor was identified in a woman aged 30 to 39 who had recovered from COVID-19. Input material: PBMCs or T cells enriched from blood (not recorded which). The chain links TRBV2 to TRBJ2-7, with D perhaps matching TRBD1 (6 bases). As DNA, the CDR3 is TGTGCCAGCAGTATACAGGGCAAGGCGTACTTC. As protein: CASSIQGKAYF.